The 21 T cell receptor beta chains reported below all come from one sample, sequenced in a study of shared clonotypes between healthy human individuals. The repertoire was sequenced with immunoSEQ multiplex PCR; TCRdb's copy has only in-frame clones and lacks some. This sample carries 450,000 to 500,000 clones, 70% to 85% of them seen once, and the ten largest clones take about 11%. The material sequenced was PBMCs. The receptors were gathered from a woman aged 40 to 50 in good health. Some clones in this sample may be carry-over from other donors' samples.

The V gene is TRBV15, the J gene TRBJ1-2; D uncertain. With 0 bases removed from V and 3 bases from J, the gap between germline ends came to 11 bases. Germline V gene sequence: CDR1 LNHNV, CDR2 YYDKDF (reference sequence). The CDR3 runs 15 residues. Here the CDR3 reads CATSRDGFGDYGYTF. In DNA, the CDR3 is TGTGCCACCAGCAGAGATGGCTTTGGGGACTATGGCTACACCTTC.

The CDR3 here is CASSVAGIQETQYF. CDR3 in DNA: TGTGCCAGCAGCGTAGCGGGGATCCAAGAGACCCAGTACTTC. The J gene is TRBJ2-5, the V gene TRBV9; D is perhaps TRBD2 (5 bases). Germline V gives CDR1 SGDLS, CDR2 YYNGEE. This CDR3 is 14 amino acids long. V was clipped by 0 bases and J by 1 base, with 7 bases between them.

This clone was seen many times. The CDR3 here is CAWSFRNTEAFF. Here the CDR3 DNA reads TGTGCCTGGAGTTTCAGGAACACTGAAGCTTTCTTT. This chain joins TRBV30 and TRBJ1-1, with D unclear. From germline, CDR1 is GTSNPN and CDR2 SVGIG (reference sequence). The V and J ends lost 2 bases and 1 base respectively, with 5 bases between them. CDR3 length equals 12 residues. The full variable domain, rest sourced from reference TRBV30 and TRBJ1-1, is SQTIHQWPATLVQPVGSPLSLECTVEGTSNPNLYWYRQAAGRGLQLLFYSVGIGQISSEVPQNLSASRPQDRQFILSSKKLLLSDSGFYLCAWSFRNTEAFFGQGTRLTVV.

On this clone itself: This likely stems from a read error, as it lies one base from a far larger clone. Other nucleotide sequences in the sample specify the same CDR3. The chain has TRBV7-2 and TRBJ2-1, with unresolved D. CDR1 and CDR2 (germline): SGHTA, FQGNSA. The CDR3 is 11 amino acids. The ends were cut back, 3 bases at V and 4 bases at J, with 1 base in the middle. The CDR3 is CASSFYNEQFF. The CDR3 nucleotides are TGTGCCAGCAGCTTTTACAATGAGCAGTTCTTC.

The chain links TRBV7-8 to TRBJ1-1, with D uncertain. Trimming took off 1 base at V and 7 bases at J, with 7 bases between the two ends. Germline V CDR1 and CDR2: SGHVS, FQNEAQ. This CDR3 is built from 12 residues. The DNA for the CDR3 is TGTGCCAGCAGCTTAGTGGCACTTGAAGCTTTCTTT. It is translated as CASSLVALEAFF.

This sequence joins TRBV2 and TRBJ2-7, with TRBD2 as a possible D gene (5 bases). Trimming shortened V by 7 bases and J by 4 bases, and 17 bases separated the two germline ends. The CDR3 runs 14 residues. Germline values: CDR1 SNHLY, CDR2 FYNNEI. The DNA for the CDR3 is TGTGCCAGCACCCCCCCCTGGGAGCATTACGAGCAGTACTTC. It specifies CASTPPWEHYEQYF.

The rearrangement links TRBV21-1 to TRBJ1-2. TRBV21-1 is deemed a pseudogene. The CDR3 totals 14 residues. The CDR3 loop reads CASSKDGEHYGYTF. CDR3 coding DNA: TGTGCCAGCAGCAAAGACGGGGAGCACTATGGCTACACCTTC.

The chain uses TRBV18 and TRBJ1-5, with 7 bases fitting TRBD1. V lost 1 base to trimming and J lost 1 base; unmatched junction nucleotides: 4. CDR3 length: 16 amino acids. Germline CDR1 and CDR2: KGHSH and LQKENI. CDR3 region: CASSPQGQRSNQPQHF. The CDR3 nucleotides are TGTGCCAGCTCACCACAGGGACAGCGAAGCAATCAGCCCCAGCATTTT.

Comments on this clone: At the DNA level, this CDR3 is encoded by other sequences in the same sample as well. The chain is built from TRBV2 and TRBJ2-1; D gene uncertain. Germline assignment: CDR1 SNHLY and CDR2 FYNNEI. V was trimmed by 2 bases and J by 0 bases, leaving 5 bases between them. There are 14 residues in the CDR3. CDR3 amino acids: CASSEQSSYNEQFF. CDR3 DNA: TGTGCCAGCAGTGAACAGAGCTCCTACAATGAGCAGTTCTTC. Drawing the rest from reference TRBV2 and TRBJ2-1, the complete variable domain is EPEVTQTPSHQVTQMGQEVILRCVPISNHLYFYWYRQILGQKVEFLVSFYNNEISEKSEIFDDQFSVERPDGSNFTLKIRSTKLEDSAMYFCASSEQSSYNEQFFGPGTRLTVL.

The chain employs TRBV4-2 and TRBJ2-7; possibly TRBD1 for D (6 bases). The V gene's germline CDR1 is LGHNA and CDR2 YNFKEQ. Trimming took 2 bases from V and 1 from J, leaving 12 bases between them. This CDR3 comprises 15 residues. The chain's CDR3 is CASSQFRGSSYEQYF. CDR3 in DNA: TGTGCCAGCAGCCAATTCAGGGGATCGTCCTACGAGCAGTACTTC.

About this clone: This likely stems from a read error, as it lies one base from a far larger clone. V and J are TRBV29-1 and TRBJ1-1; TRBD1 is a possible D gene (6 bases). The CDR3 totals 14 residues. Per the germline V gene, CDR1 is SQVTM and CDR2 is ANQGSEA. Trimming pared 6 bases from V and 4 bases from J, leaving 18 bases between. The CDR3 reads CSVSFGIGGTEAFF. The CDR3 DNA follows: TGCAGCGTCTCCTTCGGGATAGGGGGCACTGAAGCTTTCTTT.

The gene calls are TRBV28 and TRBJ2-7; 11 positions agree with TRBD2. There are 16 residues in the CDR3. Trimming at V came to 5 bases and at J to 2 bases, leaving 8 bases not matched to a gene. Germline V gives CDR1 MDHEN, CDR2 SYDVKM. CDR3 sequence reads: CASSRFLAGGPYEQYF. In DNA, the CDR3 is TGTGCCAGCAGTAGATTTTTAGCGGGAGGGCCCTACGAGCAGTACTTC. Looking up the rest from reference TRBV28 and TRBJ2-7 gives the full variable domain: DVKVTQSSRYLVKRTGEKVFLECVQDMDHENMFWYRQDPGLGLRLIYFSYDVKMKEKGDIPEGYSVSREKKERFSLILESASTNQTSMYLCASSRFLAGGPYEQYFGPGTRLTVT.

The chain joins TRBV7-8 to TRBJ1-1, with D tentatively TRBD1 (5 bases). The CDR3 spans 15 residues. Trimming pared 2 bases from V and 4 bases from J, leaving 14 bases between. Looked up from germline, CDR1 is SGHVS and CDR2 is FQNEAQ. CDR3 region: CASSLTGGPGTEAFF. CDR3 nucleotides: TGTGCCAGCAGCTTAACGGGGGGTCCGGGCACTGAAGCTTTCTTT.

The chain joins TRBV6-6 to TRBJ1-6; TRBD1 might be the D (5 bases). Trimming took off 5 bases at V and 6 bases at J, with 11 bases between the two ends. The CDR3 length is 14 residues. Germline CDR1 MNHNY, CDR2 SVGAGI (reference sequence). CDR3 loop: CASSPGRPNSPLHF. In nucleotides, the CDR3 is TGTGCCAGCAGTCCGGGACGGCCTAATTCACCCCTCCACTTT.

This chain connects TRBV7-2 to TRBJ1-4; 7 bases match TRBD1. The ends lost 5 bases at V and 10 bases at J; junction bases unmatched: 10. The CDR3 is made up of 14 amino acids. CDR1 SGHTA and CDR2 FQGNSA come from the germline V gene. The CDR3 DNA sequence: TGTGCCAGCAGCGAGACAGGGTTGCGAGCAAAACTGTTTTTT. Translating it yields CASSETGLRAKLFF. The whole variable domain, remainder taken from reference TRBV7-2 and TRBJ1-4, is GAGVSQSPSNKVTEKGKDVELRCDPISGHTALYWYRQSLGQGLEFLIYFQGNSAPDKSGLPSDRFSAERTGGSVSTLTIQRTQQEDSAVYLCASSETGLRAKLFFGSGTQLSVL.

V gene TRBV7-9 combines with J gene TRBJ2-1; 9 bases are a match to TRBD1. The CDR3 is 13 residues long. V trimming: 3 bases; J trimming: 14 bases; junction bases outside the gene matches: 8. Germline V gene data show CDR1 as SEHNR and CDR2 as FQNEAQ (reference sequence). CDR3 sequence: CASSLLQGAKEFF. DNA for the CDR3: TGTGCCAGCAGCTTGTTACAGGGGGCCAAGGAGTTCTTC.

This chain joins TRBV29-1 and TRBJ2-7; D uncertain. The germline CDR1 and CDR2 sequences are SQVTM and ANQGSEA. The CDR3 loop spans 9 amino acids. Between the trimmed V and J ends, which lost 4 bases and 12 bases, there was a span of 10 bases. CDR3 nucleotides: TGCAGCGTTGGAAGGGTCACGTACTTC. Its protein is CSVGRVTYF.

This chain joins TRBV11-3 and TRBJ2-1; maybe TRBD2 (6 bases). Germline values: CDR1 SGHNT, CDR2 YENEEA. The V end lost 3 bases, the J end lost 4 bases, and 16 bases lay between the germline ends. CDR3 size: 16 residues. The CDR3 sequence is CASSLGGTSPYNEQFF. In DNA form, the CDR3 reads TGTGCCAGCAGCTTGGGGGGTACTAGCCCATACAATGAGCAGTTCTTC.

Remarks on this clone: A read error is the likely source, as a far larger clone sits one nucleotide away. No conserved phenylalanine or tryptophan ends this CDR3, so it is likely a read error. The rearrangement joins TRBV7-9 to TRBJ2-2, with D hard to call. V dropped 5 bases and J dropped 8 bases, with 15 bases sitting between them. The CDR3 loop spans 14 amino acids. Germline V gives CDR1 SEHNR, CDR2 FQNEAQ (reference sequence). CDR3 in DNA: TGTGCCAGCAGCCAAGGGATGGCTTCGGGGGAGCTGTTTTCT. As protein: CASSQGMASGELFS.

The chain combines TRBV10-1 with TRBJ2-3; 8 bases fit TRBD1. This CDR3 contains 14 residues. V trimming: 5 bases; J trimming: 4 bases; junction bases outside the gene matches: 5. Germline V CDR1 and CDR2: WNHNN, SYGVQD (reference sequence). The CDR3 DNA reads as TGCGCCAGCAGTCCGAGACAGGGGCCAGATACGCAGTATTTT. Protein sequence: CASSPRQGPDTQYF.

This chain joins TRBV14 and TRBJ2-1; 9 positions match TRBD1. With 8 bases clipped from V and 0 bases from J, the junction kept 11 bases outside the gene matches. From germline, CDR1 is SGHDN and CDR2 FVKESK. CDR3 size: 17 residues. The CDR3: CASGTGRLFSSYNEQFF. In DNA, the CDR3 is TGTGCCAGCGGGACAGGGCGACTTTTTAGCTCCTACAATGAGCAGTTCTTC.